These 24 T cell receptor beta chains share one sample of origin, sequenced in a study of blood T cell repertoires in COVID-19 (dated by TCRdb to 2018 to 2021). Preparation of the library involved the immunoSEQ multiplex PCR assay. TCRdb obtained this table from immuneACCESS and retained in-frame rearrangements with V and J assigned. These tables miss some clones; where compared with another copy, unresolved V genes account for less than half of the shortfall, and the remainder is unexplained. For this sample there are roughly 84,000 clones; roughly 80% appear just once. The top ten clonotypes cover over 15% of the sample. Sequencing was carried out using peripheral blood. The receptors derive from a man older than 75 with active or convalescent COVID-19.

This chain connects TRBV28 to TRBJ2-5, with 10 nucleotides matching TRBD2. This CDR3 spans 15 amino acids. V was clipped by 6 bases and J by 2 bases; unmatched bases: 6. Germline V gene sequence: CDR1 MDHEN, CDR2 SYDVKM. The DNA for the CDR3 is TGTGCCAGCAGCCCCCATAGCGGGGGGCAAGAGACCCAGTACTTC. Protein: CASSPHSGGQETQYF. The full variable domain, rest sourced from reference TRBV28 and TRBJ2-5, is DVKVTQSSRYLVKRTGEKVFLECVQDMDHENMFWYRQDPGLGLRLIYFSYDVKMKEKGDIPEGYSVSREKKERFSLILESASTNQTSMYLCASSPHSGGQETQYFGPGTRLLVL.

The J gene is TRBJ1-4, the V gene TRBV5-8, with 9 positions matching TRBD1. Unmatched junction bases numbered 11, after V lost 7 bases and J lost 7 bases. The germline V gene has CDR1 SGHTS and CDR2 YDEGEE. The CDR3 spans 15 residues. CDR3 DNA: TGTGCCAGCTCATCCACAGGGGGCTCGGCTGAAAAACTGTTTTTT. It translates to CASSSTGGSAEKLFF.

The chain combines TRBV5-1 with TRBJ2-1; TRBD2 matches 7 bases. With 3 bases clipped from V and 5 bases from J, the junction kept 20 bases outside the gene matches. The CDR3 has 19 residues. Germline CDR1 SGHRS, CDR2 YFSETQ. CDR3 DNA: TGCGCCAGCAGCTCCGGCGGCGGATTTGGGACTACGGCAAACAATGAGCAGTTCTTC. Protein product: CASSSGGGFGTTANNEQFF.

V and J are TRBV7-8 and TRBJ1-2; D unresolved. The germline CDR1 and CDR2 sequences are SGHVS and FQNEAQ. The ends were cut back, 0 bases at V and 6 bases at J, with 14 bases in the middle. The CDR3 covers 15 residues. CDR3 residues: CASSLAWVNTNGYTF. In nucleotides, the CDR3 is TGTGCCAGCAGCTTAGCGTGGGTGAACACTAATGGCTACACCTTC.

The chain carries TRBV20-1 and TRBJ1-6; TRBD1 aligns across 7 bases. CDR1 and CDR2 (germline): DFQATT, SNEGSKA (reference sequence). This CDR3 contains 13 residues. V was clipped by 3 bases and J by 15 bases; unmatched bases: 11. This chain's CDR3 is CSASPRGTALLHF. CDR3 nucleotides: TGCAGTGCTAGTCCCAGGGGGACGGCTCTCCTCCACTTT.

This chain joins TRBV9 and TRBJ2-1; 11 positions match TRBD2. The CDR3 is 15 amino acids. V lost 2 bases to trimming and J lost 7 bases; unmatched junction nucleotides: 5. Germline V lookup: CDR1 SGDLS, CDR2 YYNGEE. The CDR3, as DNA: TGTGCCAGCAGCGTTTATAGCGGGGGGGCAAATGAGCAGTTCTTC. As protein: CASSVYSGGANEQFF.

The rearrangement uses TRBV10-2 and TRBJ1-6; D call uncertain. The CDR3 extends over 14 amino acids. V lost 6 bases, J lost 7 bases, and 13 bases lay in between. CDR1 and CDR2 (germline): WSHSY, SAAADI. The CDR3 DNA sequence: TGCGCCAGCAGCCCCTCTGGGCCAAATTCACCCCTCCACTTT. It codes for CASSPSGPNSPLHF.

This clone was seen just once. The CDR3 region has the DNA TGTGCCAGCGGCCTTAGCGGGAGGGCTGTCGAGCAGTACGTC. It specifies CASGLSGRAVEQYV. This chain uses TRBV21-1 with TRBJ2-7; the D segment call TRBD2 is taken from the table without a DNA check. TRBV21-1 is tagged as a pseudogene. CDR3 size: 14 residues.

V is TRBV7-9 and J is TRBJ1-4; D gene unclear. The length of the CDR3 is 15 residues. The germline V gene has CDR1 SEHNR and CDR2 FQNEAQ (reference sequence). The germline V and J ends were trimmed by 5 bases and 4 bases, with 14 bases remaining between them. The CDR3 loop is CASSPRSAVNEKLFF. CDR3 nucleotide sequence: TGTGCCAGCAGCCCCCGCAGTGCGGTTAATGAAAAACTGTTTTTT.

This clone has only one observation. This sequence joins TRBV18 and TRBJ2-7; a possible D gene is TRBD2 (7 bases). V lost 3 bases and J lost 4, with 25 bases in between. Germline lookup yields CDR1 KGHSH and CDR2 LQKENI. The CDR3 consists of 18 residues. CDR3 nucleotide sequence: TGTGCCAGCTCACCCGACAAGAGAGTTCGGGGGGCCCGATACGAGCAGTACGTC. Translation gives CASSPDKRVRGARYEQYV.

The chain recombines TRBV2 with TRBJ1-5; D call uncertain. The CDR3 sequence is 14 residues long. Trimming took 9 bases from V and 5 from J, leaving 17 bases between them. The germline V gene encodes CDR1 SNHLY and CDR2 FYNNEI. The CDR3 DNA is TGTGCCAGTAAGAGGGCGCCCCTGTATCAGCCCCAGCATTTT. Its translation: CASKRAPLYQPQHF.

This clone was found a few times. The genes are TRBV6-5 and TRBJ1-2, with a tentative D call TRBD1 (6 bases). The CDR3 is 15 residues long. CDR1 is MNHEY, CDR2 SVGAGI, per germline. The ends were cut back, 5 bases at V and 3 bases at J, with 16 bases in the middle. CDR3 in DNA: TGTGCCAGCAGTAGAACAGGGCTGGTCGACTATGGCTACACCTTC. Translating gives CASSRTGLVDYGYTF.

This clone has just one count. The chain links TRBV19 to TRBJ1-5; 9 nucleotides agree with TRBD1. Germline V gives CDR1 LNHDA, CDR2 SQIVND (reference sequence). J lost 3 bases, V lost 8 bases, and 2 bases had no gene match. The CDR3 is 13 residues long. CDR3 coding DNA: TGTGCCAGTGGACAGGGGCCCAATCAGCCCCAGCATTTT. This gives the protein CASGQGPNQPQHF.

CDR3 region: CASSPGGGGRIYEQYV. Here the CDR3 DNA reads TGTGCCAGCAGCCCGGGGGGGGGCGGGAGAATATACGAGCAGTACGTC. The V call is TRBV7-2, the J call TRBJ2-7; 8 bases line up with TRBD2. In germline, CDR1 is SGHTA, CDR2 FQGNSA. With V trimmed by 5 bases and J by 4 bases, 13 bases remained unmatched. CDR3 size: 16 residues.

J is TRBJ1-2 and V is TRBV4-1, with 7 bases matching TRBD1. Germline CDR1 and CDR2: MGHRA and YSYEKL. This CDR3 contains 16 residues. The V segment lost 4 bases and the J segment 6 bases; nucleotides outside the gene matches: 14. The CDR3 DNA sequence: TGCGCCAGCAGCCGGCCCCCGGGACAGACGGAGAATGGCTACACCTTC. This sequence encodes CASSRPPGQTENGYTF.

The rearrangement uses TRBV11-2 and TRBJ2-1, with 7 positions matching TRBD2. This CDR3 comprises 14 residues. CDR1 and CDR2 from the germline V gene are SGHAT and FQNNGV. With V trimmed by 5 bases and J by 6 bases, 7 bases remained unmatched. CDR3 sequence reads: CASSIPGLSNEQFF. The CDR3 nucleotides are TGTGCCAGCAGCATTCCGGGACTAAGCAATGAGCAGTTCTTC.

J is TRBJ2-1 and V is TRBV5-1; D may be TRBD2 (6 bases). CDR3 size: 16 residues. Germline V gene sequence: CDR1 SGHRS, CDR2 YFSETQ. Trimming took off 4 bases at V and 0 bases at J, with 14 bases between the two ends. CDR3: CASSLGGWSSYNEQFF. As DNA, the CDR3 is TGCGCCAGCAGCCTTGGGGGGTGGAGCTCCTACAATGAGCAGTTCTTC.

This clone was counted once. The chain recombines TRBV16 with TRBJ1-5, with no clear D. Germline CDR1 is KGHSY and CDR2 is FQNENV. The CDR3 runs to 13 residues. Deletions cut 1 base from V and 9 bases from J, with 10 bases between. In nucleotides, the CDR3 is TGTGCCAGCAGCCAATGGGAGAGCACGCCCCAGCATTTT. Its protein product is CASSQWESTPQHF.

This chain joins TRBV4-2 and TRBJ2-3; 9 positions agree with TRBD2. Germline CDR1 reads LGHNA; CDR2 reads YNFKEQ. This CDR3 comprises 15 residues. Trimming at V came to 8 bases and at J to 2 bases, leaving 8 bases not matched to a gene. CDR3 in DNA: TGTGCCAGCTCCCCGGGACTAGCCTCCACAGATACGCAGTATTTT. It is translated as CASSPGLASTDTQYF.

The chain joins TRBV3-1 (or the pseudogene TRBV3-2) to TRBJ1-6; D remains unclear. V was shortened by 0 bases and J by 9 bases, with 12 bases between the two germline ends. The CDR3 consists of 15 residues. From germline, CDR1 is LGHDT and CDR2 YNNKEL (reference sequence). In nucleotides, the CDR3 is TGTGCCAGCAGCCAAGAAGCACGAGGTAGTTCACCCCTCCACTTT. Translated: CASSQEARGSSPLHF.

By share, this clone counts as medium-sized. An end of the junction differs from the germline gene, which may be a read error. CDR3 DNA: TGTGCCAGCAGCTTAGATCCCAATCCCTCCTCTGAGGCTTTCTTT. Translation: CASSLDPNPSSEAFF. The V call is TRBV11-2, the J call TRBJ1-1; the D is unclear. Germline loops: CDR1 SGHAT, CDR2 FQNNGV. The CDR3 has 15 residues.

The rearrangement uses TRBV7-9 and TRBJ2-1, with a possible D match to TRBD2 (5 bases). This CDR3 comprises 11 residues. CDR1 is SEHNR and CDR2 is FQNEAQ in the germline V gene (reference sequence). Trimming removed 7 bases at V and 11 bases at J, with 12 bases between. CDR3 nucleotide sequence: TGTGCCAGCACTCCCGGGATACAGCAGTTCTTC. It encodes CASTPGIQQFF.

DNA of the CDR3: TGCAGCGTTGTCAGGGGGCCCTTTGGCTACACCTTC. This codes for CSVVRGPFGYTF. The chain recombines TRBV29-1 with TRBJ1-2; 8 bases line up with TRBD1. J lost 7 bases, V lost 4 bases, and 5 bases had no gene match. Per germline, CDR1 SQVTM and CDR2 ANQGSEA. This CDR3 is 12 amino acids long.

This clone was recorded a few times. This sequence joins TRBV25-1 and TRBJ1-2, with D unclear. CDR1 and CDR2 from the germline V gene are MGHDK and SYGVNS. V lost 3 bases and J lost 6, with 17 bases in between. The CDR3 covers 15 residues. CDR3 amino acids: CASSEAEGGRDGYTF. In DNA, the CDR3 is TGTGCCAGCAGTGAGGCGGAGGGAGGGAGGGATGGCTACACCTTC.